What follows are 20 T cell receptor beta chains derived from one specimen sequenced in a study of early T cells in non-severe SARS-CoV-2 infection (dated by TCRdb to the early 2020s). Receptors were amplified or captured by 5' RACE. The instrument was a NextSeq 500. The raw public data were reprocessed by TCRdb itself: fastp quality trimming at Q25, MiXCR clonotype calling, in-frame beta chains only. Each CDR3 protein gets just one entry, which takes the most common genes and DNA from the rows behind it. The sample table contains roughly 30,000 distinct CDR3 sequences; only one count was recorded for around 5.9% of them. The top ten clonotypes cover 10% to 15% of the sample. The sequenced sample was whole blood. These receptor sequences come from an adult who was a healthcare worker with PCR-confirmed SARS-CoV-2 infection or an uninfected control (not recorded which).

In its sample, this clonotype was seen many times. The chain carries TRBV12-3 or TRBV12-4 and TRBJ1-5; D is uncertain. Trimming left V 4 bases short and J 1 base short, with 11 bases between. This CDR3 has 15 residues. CDR3 DNA: TGTGCCAGCAGTTCTAAGGGTTTAAGCAATCAGCCCCAGCATTTT. Protein product: CASSSKGLSNQPQHF.

This clonotype came up a few times. This rearrangement joins TRBV20-1 to TRBJ1-1; no clear D gene. Germline CDR1 is DFQATT and CDR2 is SNEGSKA (reference sequence). The CDR3 has 15 amino acids. The V end was cut by 2 bases, the J end by 5 bases, with 18 bases between. Here the CDR3 reads CSARNFRELYTEAFF. CDR3 nucleotide sequence: TGCAGTGCTAGAAATTTTAGGGAGCTGTATACTGAAGCTTTCTTT.

This clonotype has at least ten counts. This rearrangement joins TRBV28 to TRBJ1-2, with 7 bases that match TRBD1. The CDR3 runs 15 residues. Trimming cost V 3 bases and J 0 bases; bases outside gene matches: 4. Germline CDR1 reads MDHEN; CDR2 reads SYDVKM. The CDR3 loop reads CASSLWDSPNYGYTF. In DNA form, the CDR3 reads TGTGCCAGCAGTTTGTGGGACAGTCCTAACTATGGCTACACCTTC.

In this sample, this clonotype turned up many times. The genes are TRBV6-5 and TRBJ1-2, with D uncertain. The germline V and J ends were trimmed by 6 bases and 2 bases, with 16 bases remaining between them. The CDR3 is made up of 15 amino acids. Germline-derived CDR1 and CDR2 are MNHEY and SVGAGI. CDR3 nucleotides: TGTGCCAGCAGGAAGGAGCGGGCGGCAAACTATGGCTACACCTTC. Amino acid sequence: CASRKERAANYGYTF.

Many counts were recorded for this clonotype. The chain combines TRBV21-1 with TRBJ1-5. TRBV21-1 is noted as a pseudogene. The CDR3 totals 16 residues. The CDR3 sequence is CASSRRLDRVNQPQHF. The CDR3, as DNA: TGTGCCAGCAGCAGGAGACTAGACAGAGTGAATCAGCCCCAGCATTTT.

This clonotype was found many times. The gene calls are TRBV6-1 and TRBJ1-6, with a tentative D call TRBD1 (6 bases). The CDR3 runs to 17 residues. V gave up 0 bases and J gave up 5 bases, with 14 bases separating them. CDR1 is MNHNS and CDR2 is SASEGT in the germline V gene. The CDR3 is CASSEARGAPDNSPLHF. For the CDR3, the DNA is TGTGCCAGCAGTGAAGCGCGGGGGGCCCCCGATAATTCACCCCTCCACTTT.

Comments on this clonotype: A read error may explain this, as a much larger clone is one base away. J is TRBJ2-5 and V is TRBV6-6; no clear D gene. The CDR3 length is 15 residues. The V gene lost 4 bases and the J gene lost 1 base, with 13 bases spanning the gap. Germline V gene lookup returns CDR1 MNHNY and CDR2 SVGAGI (reference sequence). For the CDR3, the DNA is TGTGCCAGCAGTTCTCTTACCGTCCCCCAAGAGACCCAGTACTTC. This codes for CASSSLTVPQETQYF.

This clonotype was found many times. This chain connects TRBV6-1 to TRBJ1-4; 8 positions match TRBD1. Looked up from germline, CDR1 is MNHNS and CDR2 is SASEGT. V lost 1 base, J lost 6 bases, and 7 bases stayed unmatched. This CDR3 is built from 16 residues. CDR3 sequence: CASSEVVGQGDEKLFF. The CDR3 DNA sequence: TGTGCCAGCAGTGAAGTTGTTGGACAGGGAGATGAAAAACTGTTTTTT.

Concerning this clonotype itself: This may be a read error: a much more frequent sequence differs by one nucleotide. The chain employs TRBV25-1 and TRBJ2-1; D is perhaps TRBD1 (5 bases). The CDR3 length is 15 residues. CDR1 and CDR2 (germline): MGHDK, SYGVNS. The CDR3 DNA reads as TGTGCCAGAAGTGAGGCAGGGTTGTCCTACAATGAGCAGTTCTTC. Its protein product is CARSEAGLSYNEQFF.

This clonotype was detected many times. The rearrangement links TRBV20-1 to TRBJ1-5; the match to TRBD1 covers 8 bases. In germline, CDR1 is DFQATT, CDR2 SNEGSKA (reference sequence). This CDR3 comprises 15 residues. V was clipped by 0 bases and J by 5 bases; unmatched bases: 6. CDR3 sequence reads: CSAREVQGEYQPQHF. The CDR3 DNA is TGCAGTGCTAGAGAGGTACAGGGGGAATATCAGCCCCAGCATTTT.

Many counts were recorded for this clonotype. The genes are TRBV20-1 and TRBJ2-3; D is possibly TRBD1 or TRBD2 (7 bases each). CDR1 and CDR2 (germline): DFQATT, SNEGSKA (reference sequence). The CDR3 sequence is 13 residues long. Trimming took 6 bases from V and 8 from J, leaving 18 bases between them. The CDR3 region has the DNA TGCAGTGCACCGACAGGGCCGGGGGGTACGCAGTATTTT. Protein sequence: CSAPTGPGGTQYF.

The sample holds many counts of this clonotype. The rearrangement uses TRBV10-3 and TRBJ2-3; possible D gene TRBD2, 6 bases. Per the germline V gene, CDR1 is ENHRY and CDR2 is SYGVKD. There are 15 residues in the CDR3. V shed 10 bases and J shed 0 bases, with 17 bases lying between them. The DNA for the CDR3 is TGTGCCACAATGGCCGACGGGACTAGCACAGATACGCAGTATTTT. As protein: CATMADGTSTDTQYF.

This clonotype was recorded many times. At one of its ends the junction is not consistent with the germline gene, which may arise from a read error. The J gene is TRBJ2-1, the V gene TRBV6-2 or TRBV6-3; D possibly corresponds to TRBD1 (5 bases). The CDR3 spans 15 residues. Germline V gives CDR1 MNHEY, CDR2 SVGEGT. CDR3 amino acids: CASSYPQESYTEQFF. CDR3 in DNA: TGTGCCAGCAGTTACCCACAGGAGTCCTACACTGAGCAGTTCTTC.

In its sample, this clonotype was seen many times. This chain connects TRBV12-3 or TRBV12-4 to TRBJ2-5; the D is unclear. Trimming took off 5 bases at V and 4 bases at J, with 11 bases between the two ends. There are 13 residues in the CDR3. CDR3 sequence (DNA): TGTGCCAGCAGTATCCCTGCAACAGAGACCCAGTACTTC. Protein product: CASSIPATETQYF.

This sequence joins TRBV4-2 and TRBJ2-5, with no clear D. Deletions cut 0 bases from V and 4 bases from J, with 12 bases between. CDR1 is LGHNA, CDR2 YNFKEQ, per germline. The CDR3 extends over 15 amino acids. The CDR3 reads CASSQEWAGRETQYF. The CDR3, as DNA: TGTGCCAGCAGCCAAGAATGGGCCGGGCGAGAGACCCAGTACTTC.

This clonotype came up many times. The rearrangement uses TRBV18 and TRBJ1-1; TRBD1 might be the D (5 bases). This CDR3 has 15 amino acids. Trimming stripped 0 bases from V and 3 bases from J, with 11 bases between. The germline V gene encodes CDR1 KGHSH and CDR2 LQKENI. The CDR3 loop is CASSPPEGRDTEAFF. The DNA for the CDR3 is TGTGCCAGCTCACCACCGGAGGGCAGGGACACTGAAGCTTTCTTT.

This clonotype was picked up many times. V is TRBV4-1 and J is TRBJ2-1; D is undetermined. CDR3 length: 13 residues. Germline CDR1 reads MGHRA; CDR2 reads YSYEKL. V lost 0 bases and J lost 12, with 12 bases in between. CDR3 coding DNA: TGCGCCAGCAGCCAAGAATCGACAAAAGGGCAGTTCTTC. As protein: CASSQESTKGQFF.

There are many counts of this clonotype. V and J are TRBV9 and TRBJ2-5, with D perhaps matching TRBD1 or TRBD2 (5 bases each). Germline V gene sequence: CDR1 SGDLS, CDR2 YYNGEE. The V gene lost 6 bases and the J gene lost 1 base, with 16 bases spanning the gap. The CDR3 is made up of 15 amino acids. The CDR3 DNA follows: TGTGCCAGCACCCAAGATGGGACCGGCCAAGAGACCCAGTACTTC. Protein sequence: CASTQDGTGQETQYF.

This clonotype was detected many times. This chain joins TRBV20-1 and TRBJ1-1, with a possible D match to TRBD1 (6 bases). This CDR3 is 14 amino acids long. V lost 5 bases and J lost 5, with 18 bases in between. The germline gives CDR1 DFQATT, CDR2 SNEGSKA (reference sequence). The CDR3 region is CSAPRGGGQTEAFF. The CDR3 DNA is TGCAGTGCTCCCCGGGGAGGGGGACAAACTGAAGCTTTCTTT.

This clonotype was observed at least ten times. V gene TRBV20-1 combines with J gene TRBJ1-6, with D unresolved. Trimming left V 6 bases short and J 7 bases short, with 16 bases between. CDR1 and CDR2 from the germline V gene are DFQATT and SNEGSKA (reference sequence). CDR3 size: 14 residues. The CDR3 sequence: CSAPVVGWNSPLHF. CDR3 in DNA: TGCAGTGCCCCGGTAGTAGGCTGGAATTCACCCCTCCACTTT.